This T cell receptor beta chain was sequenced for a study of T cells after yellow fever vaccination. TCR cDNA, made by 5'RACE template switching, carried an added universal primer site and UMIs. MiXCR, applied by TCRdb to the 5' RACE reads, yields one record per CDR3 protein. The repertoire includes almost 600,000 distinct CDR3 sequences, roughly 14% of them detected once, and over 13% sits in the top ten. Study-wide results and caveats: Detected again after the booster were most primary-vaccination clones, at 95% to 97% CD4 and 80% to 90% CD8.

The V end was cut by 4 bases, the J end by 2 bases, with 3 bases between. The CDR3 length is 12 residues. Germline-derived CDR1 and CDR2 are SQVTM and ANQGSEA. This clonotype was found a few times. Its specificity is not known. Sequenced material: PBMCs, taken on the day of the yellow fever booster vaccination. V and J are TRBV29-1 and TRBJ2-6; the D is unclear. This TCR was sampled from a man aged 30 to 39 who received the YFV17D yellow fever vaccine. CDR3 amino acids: CSVGTGANVLTF. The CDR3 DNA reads TGCAGCGTTGGGACTGGGGCCAACGTCCTGACTTTC.